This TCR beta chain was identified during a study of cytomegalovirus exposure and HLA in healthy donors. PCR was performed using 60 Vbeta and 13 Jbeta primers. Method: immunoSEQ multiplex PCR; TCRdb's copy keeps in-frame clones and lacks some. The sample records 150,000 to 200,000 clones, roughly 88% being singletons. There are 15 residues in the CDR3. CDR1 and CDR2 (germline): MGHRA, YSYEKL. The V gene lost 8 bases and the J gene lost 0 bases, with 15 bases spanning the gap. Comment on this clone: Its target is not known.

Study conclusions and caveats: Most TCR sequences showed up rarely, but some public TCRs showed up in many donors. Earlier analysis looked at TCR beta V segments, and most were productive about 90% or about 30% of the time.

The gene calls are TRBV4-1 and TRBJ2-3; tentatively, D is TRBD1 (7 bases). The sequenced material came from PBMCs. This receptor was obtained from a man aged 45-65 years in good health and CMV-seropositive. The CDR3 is CASADRDSSTDTQYF. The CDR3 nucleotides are TGCGCCAGCGCCGACAGGGACTCTAGCACAGATACGCAGTATTTT.